These 17 T cell receptor beta chains came from one sample sequenced in a study of tumor and adjacent non-tumor tissue in lung cancer. The template was RNA from unsorted bulk tissue. The library came from three nested PCR rounds adapted from ARM-PCR protocols. A single record per CDR3 protein comes from TCRdb applying MiXCR to the multiplex PCR reads. The sample has approximately 76,000 distinct CDR3 sequences; roughly 70% are singletons. The sample comprised lung tumor tissue. All receptors derive from a woman aged 65 to 85 with non-small cell lung cancer.

This clonotype was seen a few times. Germline is not matched at one junction end, which may reflect a read error. The chain is built from TRBV11-1 and TRBJ1-2, with D unresolved. The CDR3 contains 14 residues. In germline, CDR1 is SGHAT, CDR2 FQDESV (reference sequence). The CDR3 loop reads CTSSHSGVGYGYTF. CDR3 DNA sequence: TGTACCAGCAGCCATTCGGGAGTTGGCTATGGCTACACGTTC. Full variable domain (missing parts from reference TRBV11-1 and TRBJ1-2): EAEVAQSPRYKITEKSQAVAFWCDPISGHATLYWYRQILGQGPELLVQFQDESVVDDSQLPKDRFSAERLKGVDSTLKIQPAELGDSAMYLCTSSHSGVGYGYTFGSGTRLTVV.

The chain links TRBV5-6 to TRBJ2-1; tentative D call: TRBD1 (6 bases). Germline V gene sequence: CDR1 SGHDT, CDR2 YYEEEE. This CDR3 has 16 amino acids. The V and J ends lost 5 bases and 5 bases respectively, with 20 bases between them. Here the CDR3 reads CASSSLGGRDHNEQFF. Written as DNA, the CDR3 is TGTGCCAGCAGTTCCCTAGGGGGTCGTGACCACAATGAGCAGTTCTTC. Together with reference TRBV5-6 and TRBJ2-1, the CDR3 gives the full variable domain: DAGVTQSPTHLIKTRGQQVTLRCSPKSGHDTVSWYQQALGQGPQFIFQYYEEEERQRGNFPDRFSGHQFPNYSSELNVNALLLGDSALYLCASSSLGGRDHNEQFFGPGTRLTVL.

About this clonotype itself: It may be a read error: a sequence one base away is much more abundant. The conserved closing phenylalanine or tryptophan is absent in this CDR3, likely reflecting a read error. This chain connects TRBV5-1 to TRBJ2-1; 8 bases match TRBD1. Germline CDR1 and CDR2: SGHRS and YFSETQ. The CDR3 covers 15 residues. The CDR3 DNA is TGCGCCAGAAGCTTGGATGGACAGGGAGTCAATGAGCAGTTCCTC. Its protein product is CARSLDGQGVNEQFL.

Concerning this clonotype: It may be a read error: a sequence one base away is much more abundant. Here the CDR3 omits its conserved ending phenylalanine or tryptophan, so a read error is the likely source. The genes are TRBV30 and TRBJ2-7; D possibly uses TRBD1 or TRBD2 (5 bases each). This CDR3 is 14 amino acids long. Germline values: CDR1 GTSNPN, CDR2 SVGIG (reference sequence). Trimming stripped 3 bases from V and 0 bases from J, with 12 bases between. CDR3 region: CAWRDRDGSYEQYL. The DNA for the CDR3 is TGTGCCTGGAGGGACCGGGACGGCTCCTACGAGCAGTACCTC.

V is TRBV29-1 and J is TRBJ2-5; D not certain. V shed 5 bases and J shed 5 bases, with 15 bases lying between them. CDR1 SQVTM and CDR2 ANQGSEA come from the germline V gene. The CDR3 consists of 13 residues. CDR3 region: CSVQRSARETQYF. CDR3 nucleotides: TGCAGCGTTCAAAGGAGCGCGCGGGAGACCCAGTACTTC.

About this clonotype: One end of the junction varies from germline; a read error may be responsible. The V call is TRBV5-1, the J call TRBJ1-1; D gene ambiguous. This CDR3 contains 15 residues. The germline V gene has CDR1 SGHRS and CDR2 YFSETQ. The CDR3 DNA is TGCGCCAGCAGCTTGGTTCCGGGGATGAATACTGGAGCTTTCTTT. As protein: CASSLVPGMNTGAFF.

Turning to this clonotype: Relative to the germline gene, one junction end is altered; a read error may explain this. The V gene is TRBV6-6, the J gene TRBJ1-2; no firm D call. This CDR3 is 14 amino acids long. Germline assignment: CDR1 MNHNY and CDR2 SVGAGI (reference sequence). The CDR3, as DNA: TGTACCAGCAGTTACTCACGGGAATCCTATGGCTACACCTTC. The encoded protein is CTSSYSRESYGYTF.

The chain employs TRBV7-8 and TRBJ2-4; a weak D match, TRBD2 (5 bases). The germline gives CDR1 SGHVS, CDR2 FQNEAQ. This CDR3 region has 16 residues. The V end was cut by 2 bases, the J end by 0 bases, with 11 bases between. The CDR3 DNA is TGTGCCAGCAGCTTATTCGAGGGTATAGCCAAAAACATTCAGTACTTC. It is translated as CASSLFEGIAKNIQYF.

Note on this clonotype: No conserved phenylalanine or tryptophan ends this CDR3, so it is likely a read error. The chain links TRBV7-2 to TRBJ2-5; D not resolved. Germline-derived CDR1 and CDR2 are SGHTA and FQGNSA. Trimming cost V 1 base and J 2 bases, with 14 bases left between them. This CDR3 comprises 16 residues. Written as DNA, the CDR3 is TGTGCCAGCAGCTTAGAATTAAGTCTAGGGCAAGAGACCCAGTACTTA. This gives the protein CASSLELSLGQETQYL.

With respect to this clonotype: The junction departs from the called germline gene at one end, perhaps through a read error. J is TRBJ2-2 and V is TRBV28; no reliable D call. The germline V gene encodes CDR1 MDHEN and CDR2 SYDVKM. CDR3 length equals 13 residues. CDR3 in amino acids: CGSSILNAGELFF. The CDR3 DNA is TGTGGCAGCAGTATCTTGAACGCCGGGGAGCTGTTTTTT.

To note about this clonotype: This may come from a read error, since a much larger clone is one base off. This likely comes from a read error, as the CDR3 has no conserved phenylalanine or tryptophan at its end. The chain uses TRBV28 and TRBJ2-3; D unresolved. The germline gives CDR1 MDHEN, CDR2 SYDVKM. This CDR3 region has 12 residues. V lost 10 bases and J lost 0, with 8 bases in between. The CDR3 loop is CAIPTSTDTQYL. The CDR3 DNA sequence: TGTGCCATACCAACTAGCACAGATACGCAGTATCTT.

This clonotype was picked up one time. A much larger clone differs from this one at a single base, so this may be a read error. The rearrangement uses TRBV28 and TRBJ2-3, with 10 bases that match TRBD2. The CDR3 covers 18 residues. Trimming at V came to 6 bases and at J to 2 bases, leaving 14 bases not matched to a gene. Germline CDR1 is MDHEN and CDR2 is SYDVKM. CDR3 bases: TGTGCCAGCAGATATCCTATCGCAACTAGCGGGAACACAGATACGCAGTATTTT. Its translation is CASRYPIATSGNTDTQYF.

As concerns this clonotype: The junction differs from germline at one of its ends, possibly a read error. The chain joins TRBV10-3 to TRBJ2-7, with 11 positions matching TRBD2. Germline CDR1 ENHRY, CDR2 SYGVKD. The CDR3 spans 15 residues. This chain's CDR3 is CVISEGTSGSYDQYF. DNA of the CDR3: TGTGTCATCAGTGAGGGGACTAGCGGCTCCTACGATCAGTACTTC.

This chain joins TRBV4-1 and TRBJ2-1; a weak D match, TRBD2 (6 bases). The CDR3 extends over 16 amino acids. Per the germline V gene, CDR1 is MGHRA and CDR2 is YSYEKL. The CDR3 region is CTSSQSPGLKDDEQFF. For the CDR3, the DNA is TGCACTAGCAGCCAATCTCCGGGCCTAAAGGACGATGAGCAGTTCTTC.

With regard to this clonotype: The conserved phenylalanine or tryptophan is not found at the CDR3 terminus, so this likely reflects a read error. The V gene is TRBV6-5, the J gene TRBJ2-1, with 11 bases matching TRBD2. The CDR3 has 17 residues. J was trimmed by 7 bases and V by 0 bases; bases with no gene match: 8. From germline, CDR1 is MNHEY and CDR2 SVGAGI. For the CDR3, the DNA is TGTGCCAGCAGTTACTCGATGAGCTTAGCGGGAGGGAATGAGCAGTTCCTC. Translating gives CASSYSMSLAGGNEQFL.

Concerning this clonotype: The junction departs from the called germline gene at one end, perhaps through a read error. The chain is built from TRBV5-5 and TRBJ1-5; TRBD1 matches 11 bases. CDR1 and CDR2 from the germline V gene are SGHKS and YYEKEE (reference sequence). The CDR3 is 15 residues long. The chain's CDR3 is CASRLDRGRAQPQDF. In DNA form, the CDR3 reads TGTGCCAGCAGATTGGACAGGGGGCGAGCTCAGCCCCAGGATTTT.

Details on this clonotype: Compared with germline, one end of the junction differs, possibly owing to a read error. The DNA of the CDR3 is TGCGCCAGCAGCCAAGATAAAGCGTTCTTGAGGTACGAGCAGTGCTTC. It is translated as CASSQDKAFLRYEQCF. The chain recombines TRBV4-1 with TRBJ2-7; D unresolved. CDR1 and CDR2 from the germline V gene are MGHRA and YSYEKL. The CDR3 covers 16 residues.